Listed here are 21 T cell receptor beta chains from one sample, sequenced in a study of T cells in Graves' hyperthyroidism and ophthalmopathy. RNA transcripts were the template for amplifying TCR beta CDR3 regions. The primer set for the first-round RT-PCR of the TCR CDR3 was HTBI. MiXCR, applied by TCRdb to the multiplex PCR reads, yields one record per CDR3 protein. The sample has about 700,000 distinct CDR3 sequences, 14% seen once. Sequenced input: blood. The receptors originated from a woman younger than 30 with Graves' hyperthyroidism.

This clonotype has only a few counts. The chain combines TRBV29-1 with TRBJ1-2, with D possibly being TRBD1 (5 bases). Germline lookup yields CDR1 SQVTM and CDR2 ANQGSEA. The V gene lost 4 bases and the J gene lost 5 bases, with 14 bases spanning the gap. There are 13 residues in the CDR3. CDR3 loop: CSVGYQGGYGYTF. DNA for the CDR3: TGCAGCGTTGGTTACCAGGGCGGATATGGCTACACCTTC. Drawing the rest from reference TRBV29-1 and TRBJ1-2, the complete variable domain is SAVISQKPSRDICQRGTSLTIQCQVDSQVTMMFWYRQQPGQSLTLIATANQGSEATYESGFVIDKFPISRPNLTFSTLTVSNMSPEDSSIYLCSVGYQGGYGYTFGSGTRLTVV.

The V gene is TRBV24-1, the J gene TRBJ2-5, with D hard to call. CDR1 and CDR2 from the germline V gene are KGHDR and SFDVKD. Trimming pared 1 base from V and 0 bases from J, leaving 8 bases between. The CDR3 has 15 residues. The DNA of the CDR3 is TGTGCCACCAGTGATTTCAAGGTTGACCAAGAGACCCAGTACTTC. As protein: CATSDFKVDQETQYF.

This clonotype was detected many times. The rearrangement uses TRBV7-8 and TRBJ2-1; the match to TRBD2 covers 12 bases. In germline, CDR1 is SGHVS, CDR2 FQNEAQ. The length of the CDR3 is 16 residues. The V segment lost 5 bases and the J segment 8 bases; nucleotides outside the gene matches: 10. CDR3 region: CASSLGTSGPGDEQFF. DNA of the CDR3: TGTGCCAGCAGCCTCGGGACTAGCGGGCCTGGGGATGAGCAGTTCTTC.

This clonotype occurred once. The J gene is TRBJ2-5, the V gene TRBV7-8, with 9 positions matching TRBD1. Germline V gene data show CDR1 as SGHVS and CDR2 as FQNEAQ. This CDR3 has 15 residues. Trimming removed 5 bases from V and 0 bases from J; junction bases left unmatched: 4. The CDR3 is CASSSRDRDQETQYF. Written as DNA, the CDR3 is TGTGCCAGCAGCAGCCGGGACAGGGACCAAGAGACCCAGTACTTC.

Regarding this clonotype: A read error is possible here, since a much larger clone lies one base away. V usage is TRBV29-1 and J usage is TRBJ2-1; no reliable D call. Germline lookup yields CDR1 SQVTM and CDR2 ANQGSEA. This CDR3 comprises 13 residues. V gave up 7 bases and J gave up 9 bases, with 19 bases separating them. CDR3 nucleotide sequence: TGCAGCGCTGCTATGTTTGCAATTGGTGAGCAGTTCTTC. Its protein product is CSAAMFAIGEQFF.

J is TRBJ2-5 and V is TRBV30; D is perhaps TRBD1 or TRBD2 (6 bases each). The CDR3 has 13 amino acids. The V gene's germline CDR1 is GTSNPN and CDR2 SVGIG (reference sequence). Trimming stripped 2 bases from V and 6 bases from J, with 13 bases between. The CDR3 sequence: CAWSRGARKTQYF. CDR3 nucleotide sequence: TGTGCCTGGAGTAGGGGGGCCCGGAAGACCCAGTACTTC.

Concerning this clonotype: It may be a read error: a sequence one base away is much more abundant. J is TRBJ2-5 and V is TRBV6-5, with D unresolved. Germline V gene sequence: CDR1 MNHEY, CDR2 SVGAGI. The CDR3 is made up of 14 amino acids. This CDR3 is CAGSYSPIQETQYF. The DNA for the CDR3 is TGTGCCGGCAGTTACTCACCCATACAAGAGACCCAGTACTTC.

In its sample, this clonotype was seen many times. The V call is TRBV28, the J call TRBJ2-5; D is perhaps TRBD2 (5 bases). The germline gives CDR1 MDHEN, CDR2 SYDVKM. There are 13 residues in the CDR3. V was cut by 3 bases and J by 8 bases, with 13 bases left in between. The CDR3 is CASSFSGERTQYF. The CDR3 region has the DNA TGTGCCAGCAGTTTCTCCGGGGAGAGAACCCAGTACTTC.

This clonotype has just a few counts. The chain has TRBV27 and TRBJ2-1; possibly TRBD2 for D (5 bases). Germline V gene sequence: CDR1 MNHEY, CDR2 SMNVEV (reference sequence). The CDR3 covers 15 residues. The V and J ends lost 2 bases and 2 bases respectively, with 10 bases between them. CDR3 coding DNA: TGTGCCAGCAGTTTAGATGCTAGCCCCTACAATGAGCAGTTCTTC. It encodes CASSLDASPYNEQFF.

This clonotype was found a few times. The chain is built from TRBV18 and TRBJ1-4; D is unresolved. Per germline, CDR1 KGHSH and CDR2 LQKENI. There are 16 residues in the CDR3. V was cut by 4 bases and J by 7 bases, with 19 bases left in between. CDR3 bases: TGTGCCAGCTCACACCGGAGCCCGTCGGGTGCTGAAAAACTGTTTTTT. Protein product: CASSHRSPSGAEKLFF.

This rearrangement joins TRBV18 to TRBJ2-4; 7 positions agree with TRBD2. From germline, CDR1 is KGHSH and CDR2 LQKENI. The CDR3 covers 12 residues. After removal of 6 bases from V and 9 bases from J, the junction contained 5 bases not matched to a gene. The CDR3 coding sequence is TGTGCCAGCTCGCCCGGGACTATCATTCAGTACTTC. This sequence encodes CASSPGTIIQYF.

The CDR3 region has the DNA TGTGCCAGCAGCTTAAAAGGCGGGAGTCCAGATACGCAGTATTTT. Its protein is CASSLKGGSPDTQYF. V and J are TRBV7-9 and TRBJ2-3; 7 bases map to TRBD2. CDR3 size: 15 residues. Germline CDR1 and CDR2: SEHNR and FQNEAQ (reference sequence). V shed 2 bases and J 4 bases; nucleotides not matched to a gene: 6.

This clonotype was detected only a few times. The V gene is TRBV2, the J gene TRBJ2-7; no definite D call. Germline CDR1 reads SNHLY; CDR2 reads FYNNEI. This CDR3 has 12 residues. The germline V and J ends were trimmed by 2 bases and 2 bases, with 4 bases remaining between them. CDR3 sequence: CASSETAYEQYF. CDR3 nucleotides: TGTGCCAGCAGTGAAACAGCCTACGAGCAGTACTTC.

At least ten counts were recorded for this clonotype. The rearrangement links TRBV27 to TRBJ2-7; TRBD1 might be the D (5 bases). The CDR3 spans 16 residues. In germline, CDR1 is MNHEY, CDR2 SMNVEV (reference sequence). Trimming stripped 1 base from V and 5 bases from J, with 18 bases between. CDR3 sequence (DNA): TGTGCCAGCAGTTTATACCCGGGCAGGGCGGTCGACGAGCAGTACTTC. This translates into CASSLYPGRAVDEQYF.

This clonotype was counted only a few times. The CDR3 reads CASSLGGGAQFF. CDR3 DNA sequence: TGTGCCAGCAGCTTAGGCGGGGGGGCGCAGTTCTTC. The J gene is TRBJ2-1, the V gene TRBV7-2; 9 nucleotides align to TRBD2. Unmatched junction bases numbered 1, after V lost 1 base and J lost 12 bases. The CDR3 sequence is 12 residues long. Germline CDR1 reads SGHTA; CDR2 reads FQGNSA.

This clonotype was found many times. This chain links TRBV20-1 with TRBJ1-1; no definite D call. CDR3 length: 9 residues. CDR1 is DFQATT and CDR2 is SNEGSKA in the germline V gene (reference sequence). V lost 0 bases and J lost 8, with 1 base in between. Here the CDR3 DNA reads TGCAGTGCTAGAGAAGAAGCTTTCTTT. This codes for CSAREEAFF.

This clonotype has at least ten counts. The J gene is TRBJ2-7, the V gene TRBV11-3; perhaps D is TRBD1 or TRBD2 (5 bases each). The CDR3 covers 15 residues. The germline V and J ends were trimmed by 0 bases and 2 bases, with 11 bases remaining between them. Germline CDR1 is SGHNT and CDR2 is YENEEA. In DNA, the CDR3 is TGTGCCAGCAGCTTAGAAAGGGACCTCCCCTACGAGCAGTACTTC. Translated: CASSLERDLPYEQYF.

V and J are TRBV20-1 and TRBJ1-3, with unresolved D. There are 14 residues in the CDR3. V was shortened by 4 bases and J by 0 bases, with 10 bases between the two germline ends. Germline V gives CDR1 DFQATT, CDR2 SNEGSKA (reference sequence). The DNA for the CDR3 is TGCAGTGCTAATCGCGGCACCTCTGGAAACACCATATATTTT. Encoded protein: CSANRGTSGNTIYF.

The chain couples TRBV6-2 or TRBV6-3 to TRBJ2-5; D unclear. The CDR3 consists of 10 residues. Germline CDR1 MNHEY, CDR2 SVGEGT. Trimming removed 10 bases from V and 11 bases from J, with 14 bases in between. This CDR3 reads CATTPPGQYF. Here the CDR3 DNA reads TGTGCCACCACTCCCCCCGGACAGTACTTC.

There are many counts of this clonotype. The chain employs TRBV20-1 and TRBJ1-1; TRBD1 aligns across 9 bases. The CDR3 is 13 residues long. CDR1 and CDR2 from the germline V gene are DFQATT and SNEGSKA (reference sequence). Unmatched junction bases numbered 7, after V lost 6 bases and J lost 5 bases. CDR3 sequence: CSADGGQGTEAFF. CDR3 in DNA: TGCAGTGCCGACGGGGGACAGGGTACTGAAGCTTTCTTT.

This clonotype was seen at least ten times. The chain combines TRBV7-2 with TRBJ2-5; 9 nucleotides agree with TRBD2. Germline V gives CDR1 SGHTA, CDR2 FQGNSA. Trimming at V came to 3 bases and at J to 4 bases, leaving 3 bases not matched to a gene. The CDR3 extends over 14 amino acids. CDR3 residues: CASSFSSGGETQYF. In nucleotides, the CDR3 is TGTGCCAGCAGCTTTAGTAGCGGGGGAGAGACCCAGTACTTC.